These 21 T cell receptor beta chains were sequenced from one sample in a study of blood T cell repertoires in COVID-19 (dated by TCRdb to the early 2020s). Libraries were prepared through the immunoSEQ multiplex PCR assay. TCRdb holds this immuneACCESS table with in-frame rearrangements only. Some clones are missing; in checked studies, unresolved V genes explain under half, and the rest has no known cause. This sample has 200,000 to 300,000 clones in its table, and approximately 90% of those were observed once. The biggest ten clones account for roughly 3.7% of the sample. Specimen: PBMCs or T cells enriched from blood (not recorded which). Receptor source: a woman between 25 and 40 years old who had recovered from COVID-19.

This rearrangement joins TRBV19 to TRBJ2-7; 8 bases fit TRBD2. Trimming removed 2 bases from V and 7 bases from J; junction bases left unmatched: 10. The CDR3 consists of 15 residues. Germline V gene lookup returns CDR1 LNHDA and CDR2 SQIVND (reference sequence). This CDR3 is CASSIRSGRVGEQYF. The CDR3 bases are TGTGCCAGTAGTATACGAAGCGGGAGAGTGGGAGAGCAGTACTTC.

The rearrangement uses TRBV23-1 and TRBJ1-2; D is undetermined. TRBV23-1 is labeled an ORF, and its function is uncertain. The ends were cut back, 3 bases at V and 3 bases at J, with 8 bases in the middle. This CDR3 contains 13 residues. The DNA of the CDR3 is TGCGCCAGCAGTCACGGACTGGACTATGGCTACACCTTC. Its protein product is CASSHGLDYGYTF.

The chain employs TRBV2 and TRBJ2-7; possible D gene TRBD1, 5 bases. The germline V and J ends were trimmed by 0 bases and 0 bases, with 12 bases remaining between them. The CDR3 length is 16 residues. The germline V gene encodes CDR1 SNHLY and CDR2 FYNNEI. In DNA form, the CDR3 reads TGTGCCAGCAGTGAAGCCAACAGGTGGAGCTCCTACGAGCAGTACTTC. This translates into CASSEANRWSSYEQYF. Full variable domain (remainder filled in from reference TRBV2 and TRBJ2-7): EPEVTQTPSHQVTQMGQEVILRCVPISNHLYFYWYRQILGQKVEFLVSFYNNEISEKSEIFDDQFSVERPDGSNFTLKIRSTKLEDSAMYFCASSEANRWSSYEQYFGPGTRLTVT.

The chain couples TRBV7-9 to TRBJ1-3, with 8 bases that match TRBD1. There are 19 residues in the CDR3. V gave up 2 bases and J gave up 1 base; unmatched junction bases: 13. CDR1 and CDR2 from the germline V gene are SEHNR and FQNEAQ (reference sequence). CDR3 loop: CASSLSGNRGGHSGNTIYF. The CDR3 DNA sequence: TGTGCCAGCAGCTTATCCGGAAACAGGGGGGGTCATTCTGGAAACACCATATATTTT.

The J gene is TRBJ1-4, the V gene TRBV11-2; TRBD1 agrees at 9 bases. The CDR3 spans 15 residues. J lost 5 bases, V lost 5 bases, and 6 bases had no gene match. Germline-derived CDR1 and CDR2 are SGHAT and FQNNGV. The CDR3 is CASSLFGQGNEKLFF. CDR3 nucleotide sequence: TGTGCCAGCAGCCTTTTTGGACAGGGGAATGAAAAACTGTTTTTT.

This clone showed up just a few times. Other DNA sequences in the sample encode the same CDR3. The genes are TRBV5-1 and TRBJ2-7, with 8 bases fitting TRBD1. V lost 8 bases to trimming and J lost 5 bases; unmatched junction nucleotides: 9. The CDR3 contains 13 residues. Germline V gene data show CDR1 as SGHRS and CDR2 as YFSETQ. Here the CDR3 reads CASKGQDLHEQYF. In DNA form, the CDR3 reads TGCGCCAGTAAGGGACAGGATCTCCACGAGCAGTACTTC.

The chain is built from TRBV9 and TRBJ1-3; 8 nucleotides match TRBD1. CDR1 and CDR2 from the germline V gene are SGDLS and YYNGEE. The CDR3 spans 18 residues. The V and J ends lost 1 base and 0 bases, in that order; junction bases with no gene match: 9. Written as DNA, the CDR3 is TGTGCCAGCAGCGTAACCGTGGACAGGGAACCCTCTGGAAACACCATATATTTT. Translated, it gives CASSVTVDREPSGNTIYF.

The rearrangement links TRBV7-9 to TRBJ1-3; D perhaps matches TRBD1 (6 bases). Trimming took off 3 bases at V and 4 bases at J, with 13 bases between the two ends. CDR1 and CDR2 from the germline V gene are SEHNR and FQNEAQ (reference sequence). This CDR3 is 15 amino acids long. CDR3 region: CASSFTGSSGNTIYF. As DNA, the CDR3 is TGTGCCAGCAGCTTTACAGGGAGCTCCGGAAACACCATATATTTT.

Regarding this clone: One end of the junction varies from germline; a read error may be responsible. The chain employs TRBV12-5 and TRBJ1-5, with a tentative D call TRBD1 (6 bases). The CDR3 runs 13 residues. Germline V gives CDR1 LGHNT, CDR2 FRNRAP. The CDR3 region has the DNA TGTGCTAGTGGATTGGGGGCAGGTCAGCCCCAGCATTTT. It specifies CASGLGAGQPQHF. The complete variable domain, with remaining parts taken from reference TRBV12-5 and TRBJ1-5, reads DARVTQTPRHKVTEMGQEVTMRCQPILGHNTVFWYRQTMMQGLELLAYFRNRAPLDDSGMPKDRFSAEMPDATLATLKIQPSEPRDSAVYFCASGLGAGQPQHFGDGTRLSIL.

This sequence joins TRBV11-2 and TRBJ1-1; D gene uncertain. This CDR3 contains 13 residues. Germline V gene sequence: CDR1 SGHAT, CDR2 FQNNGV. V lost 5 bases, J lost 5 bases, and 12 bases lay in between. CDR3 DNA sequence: TGTGCCAGCAGCAGAAGCGGGGAAACTGAAGCTTTCTTT. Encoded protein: CASSRSGETEAFF.

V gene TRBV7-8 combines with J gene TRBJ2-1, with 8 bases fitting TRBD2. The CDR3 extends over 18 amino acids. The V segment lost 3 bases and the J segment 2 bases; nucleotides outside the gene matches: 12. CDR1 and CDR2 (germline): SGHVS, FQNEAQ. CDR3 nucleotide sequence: TGTGCCAGCAGCTTGTTAGCGGGAATCATTACTCCCTACAATGAGCAGTTCTTC. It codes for CASSLLAGIITPYNEQFF.

This CDR3 reads CASSLHHYRDTGYGYTF. The CDR3 DNA follows: TGCGCCAGCAGCCTGCACCATTACCGGGACACAGGCTATGGCTACACCTTC. The chain is built from TRBV4-1 and TRBJ1-2; D perhaps matches TRBD1 (6 bases). The germline V gene encodes CDR1 MGHRA and CDR2 YSYEKL. The CDR3 contains 17 residues. Trimming shortened V by 4 bases and J by 4 bases, and 22 bases separated the two germline ends.

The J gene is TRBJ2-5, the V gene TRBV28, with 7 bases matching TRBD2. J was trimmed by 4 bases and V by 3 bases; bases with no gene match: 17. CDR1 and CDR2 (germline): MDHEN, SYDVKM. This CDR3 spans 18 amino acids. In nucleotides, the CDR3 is TGTGCCAGCAGTTTCCCTTTATCGACGGGCGGGAGAAGAGAGACCCAGTACTTC. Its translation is CASSFPLSTGGRRETQYF.

CDR3 sequence reads: CASSASGREAFF. CDR3 DNA sequence: TGTGCCAGCAGCGCCAGCGGACGGGAAGCTTTCTTT. This chain joins TRBV7-3 and TRBJ1-1; D is ambiguous. The V and J ends lost 5 bases and 8 bases respectively, with 12 bases between them. Germline V gene lookup returns CDR1 SGHTA and CDR2 FQGTGA. The CDR3 is 12 residues long.

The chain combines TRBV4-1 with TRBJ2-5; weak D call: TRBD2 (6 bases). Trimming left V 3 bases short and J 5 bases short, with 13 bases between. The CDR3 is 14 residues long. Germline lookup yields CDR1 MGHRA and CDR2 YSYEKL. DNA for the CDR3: TGCGCCAGCAGCCAGGGGGTAGCGGTGGAGACCCAGTACTTC. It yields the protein CASSQGVAVETQYF.

The DNA of the CDR3 is TGTGCCAGCAGCCAAGATTGGGCTAGCACAGATACGCAGTATTTT. Translating gives CASSQDWASTDTQYF. The chain links TRBV3-1 (or the pseudogene TRBV3-2) to TRBJ2-3; unclear D gene. Deletions cut 0 bases from V and 0 bases from J, with 7 bases between. The CDR3 has 15 amino acids. Germline V gene sequence: CDR1 LGHDT, CDR2 YNNKEL (reference sequence).

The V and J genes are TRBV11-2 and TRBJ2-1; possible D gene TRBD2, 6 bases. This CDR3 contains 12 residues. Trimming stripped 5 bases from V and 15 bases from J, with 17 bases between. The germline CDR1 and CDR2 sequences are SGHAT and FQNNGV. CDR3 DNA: TGTGCCAGCAGCCCCGCTCCGGGGGATGGGTTCTTC. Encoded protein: CASSPAPGDGFF.

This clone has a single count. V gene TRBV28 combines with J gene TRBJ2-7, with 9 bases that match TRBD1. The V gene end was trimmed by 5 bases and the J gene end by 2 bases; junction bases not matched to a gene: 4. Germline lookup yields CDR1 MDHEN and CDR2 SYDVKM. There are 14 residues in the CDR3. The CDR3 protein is CASSPGQGPYEQYF. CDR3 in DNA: TGTGCCAGCAGTCCCGGACAGGGGCCCTACGAGCAGTACTTC.

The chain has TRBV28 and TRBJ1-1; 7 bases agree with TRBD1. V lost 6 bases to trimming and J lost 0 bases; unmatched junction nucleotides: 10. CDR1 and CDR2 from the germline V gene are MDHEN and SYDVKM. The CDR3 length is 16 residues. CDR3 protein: CASSRGTGALNTEAFF. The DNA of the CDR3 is TGTGCCAGCAGCCGCGGAACAGGGGCCCTGAACACTGAAGCTTTCTTT.

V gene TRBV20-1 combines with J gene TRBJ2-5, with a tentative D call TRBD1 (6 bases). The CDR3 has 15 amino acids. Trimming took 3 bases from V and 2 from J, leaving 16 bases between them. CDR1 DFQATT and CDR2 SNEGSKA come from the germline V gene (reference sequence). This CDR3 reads CSASNPVDSQETQYF. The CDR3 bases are TGCAGTGCTAGTAACCCCGTGGACAGTCAAGAGACCCAGTACTTC.

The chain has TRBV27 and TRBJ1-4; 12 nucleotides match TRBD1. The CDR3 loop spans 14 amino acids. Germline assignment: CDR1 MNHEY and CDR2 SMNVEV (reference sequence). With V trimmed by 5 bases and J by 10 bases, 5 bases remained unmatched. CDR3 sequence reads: CASSGDRGRVKLFF. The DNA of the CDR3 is TGTGCCAGCAGTGGGGACAGGGGGCGCGTAAAACTGTTTTTT.